These 31 T cell receptor beta chains originate from one sample sequenced in a study of spatial heterogeneity in lung cancer. General study findings and limits: Within tumors, counts of expanded alpha and beta TCRs tracked tumor mutation counts.

Time point described: sample taken at primary tumor resection. Their antigens remain unidentified. TCRdb redid the calling of the 5' RACE reads with MiXCR, one entry per CDR3 protein. The sample includes roughly 5,000 distinct CDR3 sequences, about 7% seen only once; the top ten take about a third. The sequencing used lung tumor tissue, collected at surgery. These receptor sequences come from a female donor with early-stage non-small cell lung cancer.

At least ten counts were recorded for this clonotype. This beta chain was picked up by a library intended for alpha chains and is off target, so its count carries little meaning. This rearrangement joins TRBV5-6 to TRBJ2-7, with D possibly TRBD2 on 5 matching bases. The CDR3 runs 15 residues. Trimming cost V 4 bases and J 2 bases, with 16 bases left between them. The V gene's germline CDR1 is SGHDT and CDR2 YYEEEE. CDR3 sequence reads: CASSPPAGGAYEQYF. The CDR3 nucleotides read TGTGCCAGCAGCCCTCCGGCGGGTGGGGCCTACGAGCAGTACTTC.

By share, this clonotype ranks as medium-sized (0.01 to 0.1%). For a library built for alpha chains, this beta chain is a stray read; little rests on its size. The chain recombines TRBV7-3 with TRBJ1-2; no definite D call. Germline CDR1 is SGHTA and CDR2 is FQGTGA. V was cut by 4 bases and J by 0 bases, with 6 bases left in between. This CDR3 contains 13 residues. CDR3 region: CASSSSANYGYTF. In DNA, the CDR3 is TGTGCCAGCAGCTCCAGTGCTAACTATGGCTACACCTTC.

Notes on this clonotype: This beta chain lies outside the target of a library built for alpha chains; its clone size means little. J is TRBJ2-3 and V is TRBV6-5; D remains ambiguous. V lost 4 bases and J 8 bases, leaving 10 bases between the germline ends. CDR3 length equals 12 residues. Germline CDR1 and CDR2: MNHEY and SVGAGI. This CDR3 is CASSSRQATQYF. DNA for the CDR3: TGTGCCAGCAGTTCACGACAAGCTACGCAGTATTTT.

This clonotype occurred many times. This beta chain is a stray read from a library made for alpha chains; its abundance is not meaningful. The chain joins TRBV28 to TRBJ1-2; 9 bases are shared with TRBD1. Germline V gene data show CDR1 as MDHEN and CDR2 as SYDVKM. The CDR3 has 14 residues. Trimming removed 4 bases from V and 4 bases from J; junction bases left unmatched: 4. The CDR3 DNA sequence: TGTGCCAGCAGTTCTCTGACAGGGGGCTATGGCTACACCTTC. This encodes CASSSLTGGYGYTF.

This clonotype ranks as medium-sized. A library made for alpha chains picked up this beta chain off target, so its size means little. The chain combines TRBV2 with TRBJ2-2; D is ambiguous. The CDR3 is made up of 12 amino acids. CDR1 is SNHLY and CDR2 is FYNNEI in the germline V gene. Trimming left V 3 bases short and J 6 bases short, with 5 bases between. The CDR3 loop is CASSEEPGELFF. In nucleotides, the CDR3 is TGTGCCAGCAGTGAGGAGCCCGGGGAGCTGTTTTTT.

This clonotype is labeled as medium-sized. Because this beta chain is a stray read in a library intended to capture alpha chains, its abundance should not be given much weight. The chain links TRBV28 to TRBJ1-5; the match to TRBD1 covers 8 bases. From germline, CDR1 is MDHEN and CDR2 SYDVKM. Germline trimming cut 6 bases from V and 2 bases from J; bases unmatched to any gene: 6. The CDR3 is 15 amino acids. This chain's CDR3 is CASRPTTGGNQPQHF. The CDR3 nucleotides read TGTGCCAGCAGGCCCACGACAGGGGGCAATCAGCCCCAGCATTTT.

Ten or more counts support this clonotype. The library was built for alpha chains, so this beta chain is an off-target read and its size means little. This chain joins TRBV2 and TRBJ1-3; a possible D gene is TRBD1 (5 bases). V was trimmed by 6 bases and J by 5 bases, leaving 11 bases between them. Germline values: CDR1 SNHLY, CDR2 FYNNEI. CDR3 length equals 13 residues. The CDR3: CASSADSRNTIYF. In DNA, the CDR3 is TGTGCCAGCAGCGCCGACAGCCGAAACACCATATATTTT.

Worth noting for this clonotype: With the library built for alpha chains, this beta chain is off target and its frequency is not meaningful. V usage is TRBV6-6 and J usage is TRBJ1-2; TRBD1 might be the D (5 bases). The CDR3 runs 13 residues. The V end was cut by 6 bases, the J end by 7 bases, with 15 bases between. Germline V gene data show CDR1 as MNHNY and CDR2 as SVGAGI (reference sequence). CDR3 loop: CASSGTDSSGYTF. CDR3 nucleotides: TGTGCCAGCAGCGGGACCGACTCGTCTGGCTACACCTTC.

The table lists this clonotype with many counts. This beta chain is an off-target read within a library intended for alpha chains, so its frequency means little. The rearrangement uses TRBV20-1 and TRBJ2-3; D remains ambiguous. The germline V and J ends were trimmed by 4 bases and 0 bases, with 14 bases remaining between them. This CDR3 has 15 residues. Germline V lookup: CDR1 DFQATT, CDR2 SNEGSKA (reference sequence). CDR3: CSAIDIQRSTDTQYF. CDR3 in DNA: TGCAGTGCTATAGATATCCAGCGCAGCACAGATACGCAGTATTTT.

This clonotype is medium-sized in the sample. As an off-target read in a library built for alpha chains, this beta chain has a frequency of little significance. The V gene is TRBV7-2, the J gene TRBJ2-3; no clear D. This CDR3 region has 18 residues. Looked up from germline, CDR1 is SGHTA and CDR2 is FQGNSA. The germline V and J ends were trimmed by 1 base and 0 bases, with 17 bases remaining between them. CDR3 residues: CASSLVPSRLTSTDTQYF. CDR3 in DNA: TGTGCCAGCAGCTTAGTCCCCTCCCGACTCACTAGCACAGATACGCAGTATTTT.

By proportion, this clonotype is medium-sized. Since the library was made to target alpha chains, this beta chain is a stray read and its abundance is not meaningful. The chain links TRBV20-1 to TRBJ2-5; no definite D call. This CDR3 has 17 amino acids. V dropped 3 bases and J dropped 0 bases, with 20 bases sitting between them. Germline V gives CDR1 DFQATT, CDR2 SNEGSKA (reference sequence). The CDR3, as DNA: TGCAGTGCTAGGTCCATAGAAGGAGACCTGTACCAAGAGACCCAGTACTTC. Its translation: CSARSIEGDLYQETQYF.

By share, this clonotype counts as medium-sized (0.01 to 0.1%). Because the library targeted alpha chains, this beta chain is an off-target read whose size means little. V and J are TRBV11-3 and TRBJ2-3; TRBD1 or TRBD2 may be the D gene (5 bases each). V was pared by 5 bases and J by 4 bases, with 13 bases between. The germline gives CDR1 SGHNT, CDR2 YENEEA. CDR3 length equals 14 residues. The CDR3 sequence is CASSHTRGADTQYF. In nucleotides, the CDR3 is TGTGCCAGCAGCCACACACGAGGGGCAGATACGCAGTATTTT.

This clonotype was seen many times. The size of this beta chain means little, since it is a stray read in a library made for alpha chains. V is TRBV24-1 and J is TRBJ1-2, with TRBD1 as a possible D gene (5 bases). Trimming took off 8 bases at V and 5 bases at J, with 14 bases between the two ends. Germline values: CDR1 KGHDR, CDR2 SFDVKD. The CDR3 extends over 13 amino acids. The CDR3 reads CATTSGTGYGYTF. The CDR3 coding sequence is TGTGCCACCACCTCCGGGACGGGTTATGGCTACACCTTC.

Turning to this clonotype: Being off target in a library aimed at alpha chains, this beta chain has a size of little meaning. The CDR3: CASSTGTGGFEQFF. DNA of the CDR3: TGTGCCAGCAGTACCGGGACAGGGGGCTTTGAGCAGTTCTTC. The genes are TRBV12-3 or TRBV12-4 and TRBJ2-1; TRBD1 matches 12 bases. V lost 5 bases to trimming and J lost 9 bases; unmatched junction nucleotides: 5. The CDR3 length is 14 residues.

By frequency in the sample, this clonotype is medium-sized. In a library made to pick up alpha chains, this beta chain is a stray read with a size that means little. The rearrangement joins TRBV6-5 to TRBJ2-2, with D perhaps TRBD1 or TRBD2 (5 bases each). This CDR3 has 16 residues. V was clipped by 8 bases and J by 4 bases, with 20 bases between them. CDR1 and CDR2 from the germline V gene are MNHEY and SVGAGI. This CDR3 reads CASGSPKGTGTGELFF. The CDR3 bases are TGTGCCAGCGGTAGCCCAAAGGGGACGGGCACCGGGGAGCTGTTTTTT.

Worth noting for this clonotype: At one end the junction does not follow the germline gene, possibly because of a read error. This beta chain slipped into a library made for alpha chains as a stray read, so its size is not meaningful. The V and J genes are TRBV6-2 or TRBV6-3 and TRBJ2-1; TRBD2 might be the D (6 bases). CDR3 size: 16 residues. Germline V gene sequence: CDR1 MNHEY, CDR2 SVGEGT. As DNA, the CDR3 is TGTGCCAGCAGGTACTTAGCGGAGGGCTCCTACAATGAGCAGTTCTTC. The encoded protein is CASRYLAEGSYNEQFF.

This clonotype was observed many times. A library made for alpha chains picked up this beta chain off target, so its size means little. The chain links TRBV20-1 to TRBJ2-7; D not certain. V gave up 6 bases and J gave up 0 bases, with 21 bases separating them. This CDR3 comprises 16 residues. The germline V gene encodes CDR1 DFQATT and CDR2 SNEGSKA (reference sequence). CDR3: CSALKIHSSSSYEQYF. The CDR3 DNA reads TGCAGTGCCCTAAAAATTCACTCCTCGAGCTCCTACGAGCAGTACTTC.

By frequency in the sample, this clonotype is medium-sized (0.01 to 0.1%). Since it is a stray read in a library aimed at alpha chains, this beta chain has a size that is not meaningful. This rearrangement joins TRBV12-3 or TRBV12-4 to TRBJ2-7, with 7 bases lining up with TRBD2. Trimming cost V 6 bases and J 3 bases; bases outside gene matches: 5. The CDR3 extends over 13 amino acids. This CDR3 is CASRASGDYEQYF. The CDR3 DNA reads TGTGCCAGCAGGGCTAGCGGAGACTACGAGCAGTACTTC.

This clonotype was seen ten or more times. For a library built for alpha chains, this beta chain is a stray read; little rests on its size. The chain joins TRBV5-4 to TRBJ2-7; D not resolved. The CDR3 extends over 11 amino acids. Looked up from germline, CDR1 is SGHNT and CDR2 is YYREEE (reference sequence). The V and J ends lost 5 bases and 0 bases respectively, with 3 bases between them. The CDR3 sequence: CASRLSYEQYV. Written as DNA, the CDR3 is TGTGCCAGCAGGCTCTCCTACGAGCAGTACGTC.

This clonotype was recorded at least ten times. The library was designed around alpha chains, so this beta chain is a stray read whose abundance carries little weight. The chain is built from TRBV19 and TRBJ2-2; TRBD1 or TRBD2 may be the D gene (5 bases each). This CDR3 contains 16 residues. Per germline, CDR1 LNHDA and CDR2 SQIVND (reference sequence). V was clipped by 0 bases and J by 0 bases, with 8 bases between them. The CDR3 loop reads CASSIDPGPNTGELFF. CDR3 nucleotides: TGTGCCAGTAGTATAGACCCGGGACCGAACACCGGGGAGCTGTTTTTT.

This clonotype was picked up many times. Little can be read into the size of this beta chain, an off-target read in a library designed for alpha chains. V gene TRBV7-9 combines with J gene TRBJ1-5; D unresolved. CDR1 and CDR2 from the germline V gene are SEHNR and FQNEAQ (reference sequence). The CDR3 is 12 amino acids. V dropped 1 base and J dropped 15 bases, with 13 bases sitting between them. Written as DNA, the CDR3 is TGTGCCAGCAGCTTAGGAGGTGGCCTTTGGCATTTT. This encodes CASSLGGGLWHF.

This clonotype appeared many times. A library prepared for alpha chains yielded this beta chain as an off-target read; its size is of little meaning. V gene TRBV7-2 combines with J gene TRBJ2-5, with a possible D match to TRBD1 (5 bases). This CDR3 region has 16 residues. Trimming left V 9 bases short and J 2 bases short, with 22 bases between. Germline values: CDR1 SGHTA, CDR2 FQGNSA. CDR3 coding DNA: TGTGCCAGTTACATCTTAGGGGTGGCGGTACAAGAGACCCAGTACTTC. This gives the protein CASYILGVAVQETQYF.

In its sample, this clonotype was seen many times. Because this beta chain is a stray read in a library intended to capture alpha chains, its abundance should not be given much weight. V gene TRBV14 combines with J gene TRBJ1-2; 9 bases match TRBD1. J was trimmed by 5 bases and V by 2 bases; bases with no gene match: 3. Germline V lookup: CDR1 SGHDN, CDR2 FVKESK. The CDR3 consists of 14 residues. CDR3 residues: CASSQQQGAYGYTF. DNA of the CDR3: TGTGCCAGCAGCCAACAACAGGGGGCATATGGCTACACCTTC.

This clonotype was detected many times. As an off-target read in a library built for alpha chains, this beta chain has a frequency of little significance. The rearrangement uses TRBV5-6 and TRBJ1-4; D is undetermined. Trimming took off 4 bases at V and 8 bases at J, with 15 bases between the two ends. Germline CDR1 SGHDT, CDR2 YYEEEE. This CDR3 is built from 14 residues. This CDR3 is CASSKTGVTEKLFF. CDR3 nucleotide sequence: TGTGCCAGCAGCAAAACCGGGGTTACAGAAAAACTGTTTTTT.

This clonotype was observed many times. The library was designed around alpha chains, so this beta chain is a stray read whose abundance carries little weight. The V gene is TRBV20-1, the J gene TRBJ2-1; D remains ambiguous. Trimming cost V 5 bases and J 6 bases, with 8 bases left between them. Germline values: CDR1 DFQATT, CDR2 SNEGSKA (reference sequence). The CDR3 runs 11 residues. The CDR3, as DNA: TGCAGTGCTGGCCCATTCAATGAGCAGTTCTTC. As protein: CSAGPFNEQFF.

Turning to this clonotype: This beta chain was picked up by a library intended for alpha chains and is off target, so its count carries little meaning. The chain couples TRBV11-2 to TRBJ2-5; either TRBD1 or TRBD2 may fit D (5 bases each). Germline V lookup: CDR1 SGHAT, CDR2 FQNNGV. V lost 4 bases and J 4 bases, leaving 10 bases between the germline ends. The CDR3 sequence is 13 residues long. This chain's CDR3 is CASSWKRGETQYF. The CDR3 DNA follows: TGTGCCAGCAGCTGGAAGAGGGGAGAGACCCAGTACTTC.

At least ten counts were recorded for this clonotype. Little can be read into the size of this beta chain, an off-target read in a library designed for alpha chains. The genes are TRBV28 and TRBJ2-3; D is unresolved. The CDR3 is made up of 12 amino acids. V was clipped by 6 bases and J by 2 bases, with 6 bases between them. From germline, CDR1 is MDHEN and CDR2 SYDVKM. The CDR3 DNA follows: TGTGCCAGCAGCCCCCACACAGATACGCAGTATTTT. It is translated as CASSPHTDTQYF.

In its sample, this clonotype ranks as large (0.1 to 1%). This beta chain is an unintended read in a library built for alpha chains; its size means little. The rearrangement joins TRBV6-6 to TRBJ1-5; 11 bases map to TRBD1. There are 16 residues in the CDR3. Germline CDR1 is MNHNY and CDR2 is SVGAGI (reference sequence). With 7 bases clipped from V and 7 bases from J, the junction kept 12 bases outside the gene matches. The CDR3, as DNA: TGTGCCAGCATCGACAGGGACAGGGGGATTGGACAGCCCCAGCATTTT. Translating gives CASIDRDRGIGQPQHF.

In its sample, this clonotype was seen many times. The size of this beta chain means little, since it is a stray read in a library made for alpha chains. The CDR3 here is CASSLRVGGRTPLHF. The CDR3 nucleotides are TGTGCCAGCAGCCTGCGCGTGGGGGGGCGGACACCCCTCCACTTT. The genes are TRBV7-2 and TRBJ1-6, with D perhaps matching TRBD1 (6 bases). The CDR3 runs 15 residues. Trimming removed 5 bases at V and 11 bases at J, with 19 bases between. CDR1 is SGHTA, CDR2 FQGNSA, per germline.

By share of the sample, this clonotype is medium-sized. This beta chain lies outside the target of a library built for alpha chains; its clone size means little. The chain joins TRBV7-2 to TRBJ2-3, with 10 bases fitting TRBD2. This CDR3 has 16 amino acids. Germline V gene data show CDR1 as SGHTA and CDR2 as FQGNSA. The J segment lost 1 base and the V segment lost 4 bases, leaving 5 bases of the junction unmatched. Written as DNA, the CDR3 is TGTGCCAGCAGCTCACTAGCGGGGTTGGGCACAGATACGCAGTATTTT. Translating gives CASSSLAGLGTDTQYF.

In this sample, this clonotype is medium-sized. This beta chain is a stray read from a library made for alpha chains; its abundance is not meaningful. The rearrangement joins TRBV12-3 or TRBV12-4 to TRBJ2-2, with 7 bases identical to TRBD2. This CDR3 spans 13 amino acids. The ends lost 6 bases at V and 6 bases at J; junction bases unmatched: 4. This chain's CDR3 is CASRFTSAGELFF. CDR3 nucleotides: TGTGCCAGCAGATTCACTAGCGCCGGGGAGCTGTTTTTT.